Described below is a single T cell receptor beta chain sequence and its context. Its cognate antigen is unknown. This record comes from a study of beta chain features in type 1 diabetes. Sorted CD4+ subsets: naive, central memory, regulatory, stem cell-like memory (CD45RO/CCR7/CD25/CD127/CD95/CD27 panel). The isolated RNA, all of it, was reverse transcribed, so expressed TCRB transcripts were what got sequenced. Generated by immunoSEQ multiplex PCR, the TCRdb table keeps only in-frame clones and is missing some. The sample lists 220,000 or so clones, roughly two thirds seen once, with 0.053% in the top ten. The germline V gene has CDR1 MNHNS and CDR2 SASEGT. V dropped 4 bases and J dropped 4 bases, with 14 bases sitting between them. The CDR3 extends over 15 amino acids. Study-wide results and limits: Compared with healthy donors, patients appeared to share more similar naive, central memory and regulatory TCRB repertoires. A cDNA-based sequencing approach could over-represent cells with high TCR expression.

This chain connects TRBV6-1 to TRBJ1-3; D is unclear. The sequenced sample was naive CD4+ T cells from blood. The origin of this receptor is a man aged 25-40 years in good health. The chain's CDR3 is CASSAYPGKGNTIYF. The DNA of the CDR3 is TGTGCCAGCAGTGCCTATCCGGGCAAAGGAAACACCATATATTTT.